This TCR beta chain stems from a study of T cell responses to AZD1222 COVID-19 vaccine. Using immunoSEQ multiplex PCR, the repertoire was profiled, and TCRdb retains in-frame clones only, with some absent. The sample has about 67,000 clones; about 85% are singletons. Worth noting for this clone: Its antigen remains unknown.

Germline V lookup: CDR1 MDHEN, CDR2 SYDVKM. CDR3 length: 13 residues. Trimming removed 5 bases from V and 4 bases from J, with 11 bases in between. General observations from the study: All repertoire sampling was performed exclusively after the peak T cell response.

The sequence derives from an adult in good health. This chain uses TRBV28 with TRBJ1-2; possibly TRBD1 for D (5 bases). The sample in question was peripheral blood, obtained on day 0 of AZD1222 vaccination. The CDR3 region is CASSHRTPYGYTF. DNA for the CDR3: TGTGCCAGCAGTCACAGGACACCCTATGGCTACACCTTC.